These T cell receptor beta chains were read from a single sample in a study of technical replicates of blood from several donors. Libraries were prepared by immunoSEQ multiplex PCR; TCRdb keeps only in-frame clonotypes and omits some of them. The data show approximately 89,000 clones, over 90% seen once. The material sequenced was T cells isolated from PBMCs. The receptor source for this set is a human donor in good health. Each CDR3 is given with its conserved first and last residue. The order of the fields is CDR3 protein, CDR3 DNA, V gene, D gene, clone size, J gene. A D gene is named only where the DNA matches it firmly. Clone size is given for some rows only: seen once, a few or many times, or a class if the clone is expanded.

CASSATGNTEAFF TGTGCCAGCAGTGCTACTGGGAACACTGAAGCTTTCTTT TRBV6-4 - - TRBJ1-1
CASSLGGGQGKYGYGYTF TGTGCCAGCAGTTTAGGTGGGGGACAGGGAAAGTATGGATATGGCTACACCTTC TRBV28 TRBD1 - TRBJ1-2
CATSRDTYEQYF TGTGCCACCAGCAGAGATACCTACGAGCAGTACTTC TRBV15 - - TRBJ2-7
CASSENLGAGTDTQYF TGTGCCAGCAGTGAAAACTTAGGAGCGGGCACAGATACGCAGTATTTT TRBV6-1 - once TRBJ2-3
CASSIAGQTTNEKLFF TGTGCCAGTAGTATAGCGGGACAGACAACTAATGAAAAACTGTTTTTT TRBV19 TRBD1 - TRBJ1-4
CASSHVVQETQYF TGCGCCAGCAGCCATGTCGTTCAAGAGACCCAGTACTTC TRBV4-1 - - TRBJ2-5
CASSPTSGRSGELFF TGTGCCAGCAGCCCGACTAGCGGGAGGTCCGGGGAGCTGTTTTTT TRBV7-2 TRBD2 - TRBJ2-2
CATSLTPFLRSFNEQFF TGTGCCACCTCTTTAACCCCCTTCCTCCGGAGTTTCAATGAGCAGTTCTTC TRBV14 - - TRBJ2-1
CASSLLAGGRTDTQYF TGTGCCAGCAGCTTGTTAGCGGGAGGTAGGACAGATACGCAGTATTTT TRBV5-4 TRBD2 - TRBJ2-3
CASTKLAGGARPNEQFF TGTGCCAGTACCAAACTAGCGGGAGGGGCCAGACCCAATGAGCAGTTCTTC TRBV19 TRBD2 - TRBJ2-1
CASSVVPADTQYF TGTGCCAGCAGCGTAGTTCCAGCAGATACGCAGTATTTT TRBV9 - - TRBJ2-3
CASSSSGGGYEQYF TGTGCCAGCAGCTCCTCCGGTGGGGGGTACGAGCAGTACTTC TRBV9 - - TRBJ2-7
CASSFVTGSYNEQFF TGTGCCAGCAGCTTTGTAACAGGGTCCTACAATGAGCAGTTCTTC TRBV7-6 - - TRBJ2-1
CASSFLQGVTEAFF TGTGCCAGCAGCTTTTTACAGGGCGTCACTGAAGCTTTCTTT TRBV13 - - TRBJ1-1
CASRLQGEDYEQYF TGTGCCAGCAGGTTACAGGGTGAGGACTACGAGCAGTACTTC TRBV5-6 - - TRBJ2-7
CASSRRLAGGEEQYF TGTGCCAGCAGCCGGCGACTAGCGGGAGGAGAAGAGCAGTACTTC TRBV9 TRBD2 - TRBJ2-7
CSVKPAGAGELFF TGCAGCGTTAAACCAGCGGGAGCCGGGGAGCTGTTTTTT TRBV29-1 TRBD2 - TRBJ2-2
CASSPRAVVEAFF TGTGCCAGTAGTCCGAGGGCTGTGGTTGAAGCTTTCTTT TRBV19 - - TRBJ1-1
CAWRVALAGPNEQYF TGTGCCTGGAGGGTGGCACTAGCGGGGCCAAACGAGCAGTACTTC TRBV30 TRBD2 - TRBJ2-7
CASSSGQGATDTQYF TGCGCCAGCAGCTCTGGACAGGGGGCAACAGATACGCAGTATTTT TRBV5-1 TRBD1 - TRBJ2-3
CASSLGIGRGYEQYF TGTGCCAGCAGTTTAGGCATCGGCAGGGGATACGAGCAGTACTTC TRBV27 - - TRBJ2-7
CSVDRLNYGYTF TGCAGCGTTGACAGGCTTAACTATGGCTACACCTTC TRBV29-1 - few TRBJ1-2
CASSLGDRRETQYF TGTGCCAGCAGTTTAGGGGATAGGAGGGAGACCCAGTACTTC TRBV28 - - TRBJ2-5
CASSIGTASYNEQFF TGTGCCAGTAGTATAGGGACAGCCTCCTACAATGAGCAGTTCTTC TRBV19 - - TRBJ2-1
CASSPGQGRNEAFF TGTGCCAGCAGCCCCGGACAGGGGCGAAATGAAGCTTTCTTT TRBV6-5 TRBD1 - TRBJ1-1
CAISDRSTDTQYF TGTGCCATCAGTGATCGGAGCACAGATACGCAGTATTTT TRBV10-3 - - TRBJ2-3
CASSPGHQGGETQYF TGTGCCAGCAGTCCCGGACATCAGGGGGGAGAGACCCAGTACTTC TRBV6-5 - - TRBJ2-5
CASRVGTGSSYNEQFF TGCGCCAGCAGGGTTGGGACAGGGAGCTCCTACAATGAGCAGTTCTTC TRBV5-1 TRBD1 - TRBJ2-1
CASSYGQGAEGYTF TGTGCCAGCAGTTACGGGCAGGGGGCGGAAGGCTACACCTTC TRBV6-5 TRBD1 once TRBJ1-2
CASSPIAGEVYNEQFF TGTGCCAGCAGCCCTATAGCGGGAGAGGTATACAATGAGCAGTTCTTC TRBV4-2 TRBD2 - TRBJ2-1
CASTISGGADYGYTF TGTGCCAGTACCATTTCGGGGGGCGCAGACTATGGCTACACCTTC TRBV19 - once TRBJ1-2
CASSVAGQRTFF TGTGCCAGCAGTGTGGCCGGTCAGAGGACTTTCTTT TRBV28 - - TRBJ1-1
CASSSPGSEGGTEAFF TGTGCCAGCAGTTCCCCCGGGTCGGAGGGAGGCACTGAAGCTTTCTTT TRBV27 - - TRBJ1-1
CASELSYNEQFF TGTGCGAGCGAGTTATCCTACAATGAGCAGTTCTTC TRBV7-2 - - TRBJ2-1
CASKVEGPGNTEAFF TGTGCCAGTAAAGTAGAGGGTCCAGGGAACACTGAAGCTTTCTTT TRBV19 - - TRBJ1-1
CASYIFGTGRTEAFF TGTGCCAGCTACATATTCGGGACAGGGAGGACTGAAGCTTTCTTT TRBV18 TRBD1 few TRBJ1-1
CAWTAGGLGPYEQYF TGTGCCTGGACCGCAGGGGGACTCGGTCCCTACGAGCAGTACTTC TRBV30 - - TRBJ2-7
CASSWTGSYEQYF TGTGCCAGCAGCTGGACAGGGTCCTACGAGCAGTACTTC TRBV5-4 TRBD1 - TRBJ2-7
CASSFRQETQYF TGTGCCAGCAGTTTCAGGCAAGAGACCCAGTACTTC TRBV28 - - TRBJ2-5
CASSWDRENGYTF TGTGCCAGCAGTTGGGACAGGGAGAATGGCTACACCTTC TRBV27 TRBD1 - TRBJ1-2
CAWGGQYEQYF TGTGCCTGGGGCGGTCAGTACGAGCAGTACTTC TRBV30 - - TRBJ2-7
CASSSRGGDGEQYF TGTGCCAGCAGTTCCCGGGGGGGGGATGGCGAGCAGTACTTC TRBV6-5 TRBD2 - TRBJ2-7
CASSSTGGSGANVLTF TGTGCCAGCAGCTCTACAGGGGGCTCTGGGGCCAACGTCCTGACTTTC TRBV11-2 TRBD1 - TRBJ2-6
CASSRRGMNTEAFF TGTGCCAGCAGTAGAAGAGGCATGAACACTGAAGCTTTCTTT TRBV25-1 - - TRBJ1-1
CASSLSGTGHLNQPQHF TGTGCCAGCAGTTTATCGGGGACAGGGCACCTCAATCAGCCCCAGCATTTT TRBV27 TRBD1 - TRBJ1-5
CASSLTSGNYGYTF TGTGCCAGCAGCTTAACGTCAGGGAACTATGGCTACACCTTC TRBV7-2 - - TRBJ1-2
CASSSAPTATNEKLFF TGTGCCAGCAGTTCGGCCCCGACTGCAACTAATGAAAAACTGTTTTTT TRBV5-6 - - TRBJ1-4
CAINRGTEAFF TGTGCCATCAACCGGGGCACTGAAGCTTTCTTT TRBV10-3 - - TRBJ1-1
CASSLRQGTEAFF TGTGCCAGCAGTTTACGGCAGGGCACTGAAGCTTTCTTT TRBV27 - - TRBJ1-1
CASSLDRRNEQFF TGTGCCAGCAGTTTAGACAGGAGGAATGAGCAGTTCTTC TRBV5-4 - - TRBJ2-1
CASSLRVYNEQFF TGTGCCAGCAGTTTAAGAGTCTACAATGAGCAGTTCTTC TRBV27 - - TRBJ2-1
CASSSVRFIFVETQYF TGTGCCAGCAGCTCGGTCCGTTTCATATTTGTGGAGACCCAGTACTTC TRBV5-6 - - TRBJ2-5
CASSNAMTSGVTDTQYF TGTGCCAGTAGTAACGCCATGACTAGCGGGGTCACAGATACGCAGTATTTT TRBV19 TRBD2 - TRBJ2-3
CASSSLQQDTQYF TGTGCCAGTAGTTCGTTACAGCAGGATACGCAGTATTTT TRBV19 - - TRBJ2-3
CASSVAGSGEQPQHF TGTGCCAGCAGCGTAGCTGGATCAGGGGAGCAGCCCCAGCATTTT TRBV9 - - TRBJ1-5
CASSVSLGEGSYNEQFF TGTGCCAGCAGTGTCAGCCTAGGGGAAGGGTCCTACAATGAGCAGTTCTTC TRBV25-1 - - TRBJ2-1
CASSLAGYTGELFF TGTGCCAGCAGCTTGGCAGGGTACACCGGGGAGCTGTTTTTT TRBV5-6 - - TRBJ2-2
CASSEAGTSTEAFF TGCGCCAGCAGTGAGGCAGGTACGAGCACTGAAGCTTTCTTT TRBV10-1 - - TRBJ1-1
CASSTGGYGGANVLTF TGTGCCAGTTCCACAGGGGGCTACGGTGGGGCCAACGTCCTGACTTTC TRBV19 TRBD1 - TRBJ2-6